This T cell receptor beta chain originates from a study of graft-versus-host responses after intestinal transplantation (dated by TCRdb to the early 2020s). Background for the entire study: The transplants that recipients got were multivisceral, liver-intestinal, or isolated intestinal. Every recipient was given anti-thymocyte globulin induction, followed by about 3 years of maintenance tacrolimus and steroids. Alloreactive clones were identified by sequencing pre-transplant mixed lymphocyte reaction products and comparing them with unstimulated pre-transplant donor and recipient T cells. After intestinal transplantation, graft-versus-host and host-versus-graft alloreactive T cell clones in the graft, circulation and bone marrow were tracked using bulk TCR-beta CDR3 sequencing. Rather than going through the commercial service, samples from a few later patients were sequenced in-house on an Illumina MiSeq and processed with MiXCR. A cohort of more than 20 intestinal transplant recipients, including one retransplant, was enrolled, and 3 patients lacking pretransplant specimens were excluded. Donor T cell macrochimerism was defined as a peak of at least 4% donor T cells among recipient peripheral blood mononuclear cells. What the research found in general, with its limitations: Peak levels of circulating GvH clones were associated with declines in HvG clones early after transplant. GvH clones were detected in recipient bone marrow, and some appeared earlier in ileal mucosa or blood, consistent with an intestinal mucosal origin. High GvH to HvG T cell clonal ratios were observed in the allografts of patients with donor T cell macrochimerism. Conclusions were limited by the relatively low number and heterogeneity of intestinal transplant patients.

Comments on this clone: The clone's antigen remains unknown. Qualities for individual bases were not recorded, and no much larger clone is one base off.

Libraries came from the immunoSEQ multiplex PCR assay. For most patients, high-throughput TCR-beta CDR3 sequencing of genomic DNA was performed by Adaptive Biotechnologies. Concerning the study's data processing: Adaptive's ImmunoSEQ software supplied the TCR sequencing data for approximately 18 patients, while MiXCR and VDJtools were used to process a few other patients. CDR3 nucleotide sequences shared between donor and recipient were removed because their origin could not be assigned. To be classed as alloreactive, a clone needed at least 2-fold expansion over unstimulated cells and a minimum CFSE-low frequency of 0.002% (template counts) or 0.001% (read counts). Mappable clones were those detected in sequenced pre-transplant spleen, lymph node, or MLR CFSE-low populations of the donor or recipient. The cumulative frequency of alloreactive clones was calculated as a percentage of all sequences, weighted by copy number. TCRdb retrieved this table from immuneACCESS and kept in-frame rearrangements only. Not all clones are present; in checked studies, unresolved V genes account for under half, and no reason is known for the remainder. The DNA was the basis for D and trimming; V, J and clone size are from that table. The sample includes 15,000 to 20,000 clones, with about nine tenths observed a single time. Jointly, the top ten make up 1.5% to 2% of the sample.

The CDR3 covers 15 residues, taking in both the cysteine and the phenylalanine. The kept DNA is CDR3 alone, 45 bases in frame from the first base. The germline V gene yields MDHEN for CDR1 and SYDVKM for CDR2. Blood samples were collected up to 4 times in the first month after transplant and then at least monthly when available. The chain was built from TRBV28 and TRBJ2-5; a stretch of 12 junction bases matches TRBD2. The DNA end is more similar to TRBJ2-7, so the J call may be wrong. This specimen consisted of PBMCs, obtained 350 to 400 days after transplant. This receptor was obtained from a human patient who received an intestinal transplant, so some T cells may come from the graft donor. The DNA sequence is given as TGTGCCAGCAGTCGGACTAGCGGGACGTCCTACGAGCAGTACTTC. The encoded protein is CASSRTSGTSYEQYF.